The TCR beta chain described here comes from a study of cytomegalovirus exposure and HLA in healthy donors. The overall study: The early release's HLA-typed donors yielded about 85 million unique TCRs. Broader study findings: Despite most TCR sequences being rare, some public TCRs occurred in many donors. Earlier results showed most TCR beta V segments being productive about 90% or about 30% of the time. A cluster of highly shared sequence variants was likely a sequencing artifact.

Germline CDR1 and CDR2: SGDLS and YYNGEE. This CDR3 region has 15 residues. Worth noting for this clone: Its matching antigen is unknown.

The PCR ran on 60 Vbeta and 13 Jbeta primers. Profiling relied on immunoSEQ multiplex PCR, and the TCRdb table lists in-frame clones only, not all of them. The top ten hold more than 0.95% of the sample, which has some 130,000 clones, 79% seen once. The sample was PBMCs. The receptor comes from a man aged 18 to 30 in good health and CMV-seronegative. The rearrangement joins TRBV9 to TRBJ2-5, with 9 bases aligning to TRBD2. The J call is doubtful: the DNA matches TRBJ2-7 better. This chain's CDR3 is CASSVGSGGPYEQYF. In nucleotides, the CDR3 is TGTGCCAGCAGCGTAGGTAGCGGGGGTCCATACGAGCAGTACTTC.